Shown below are 24 T cell receptor beta chains from a single sample sequenced in a study of T-cell memory formation after mild COVID-19. TCRdb ran MiXCR on the 5' RACE reads and lists one entry per CDR3 protein. The table shows about 140,000 distinct CDR3 sequences, with almost 25% occurring only once. The specimen sequenced was PBMCs or a T cell subset sorted from them (not recorded which). The receptor set was obtained from an adult woman who had mild COVID-19 (a few samples of this study predate the infection). Cell type and time point are not known.

The chain joins TRBV4-1 to TRBJ1-2, with 7 positions matching TRBD1. This CDR3 comprises 14 residues. The junction had 7 bases not matched to a gene; V was cut back by 4 bases and J by 5 bases. Germline loops: CDR1 MGHRA, CDR2 YSYEKL. The CDR3, as DNA: TGCGCCAGCAGCCCCGAGACAGGGTTTTATGGCTACACCTTC. This sequence encodes CASSPETGFYGYTF.

The CDR3 sequence is CASSPLSGRAGETQYF. Written as DNA, the CDR3 is TGTGCCAGCAGCCCCCTTAGCGGGAGGGCCGGGGAGACCCAGTACTTC. This chain joins TRBV9 and TRBJ2-5; 11 bases fit TRBD2. V lost 4 bases, J lost 5 bases, and 10 bases stayed unmatched. CDR1 and CDR2 from the germline V gene are SGDLS and YYNGEE. The CDR3 extends over 16 amino acids.

The J gene is TRBJ2-1, the V gene TRBV9, with D perhaps matching TRBD1 or TRBD2 (5 bases each). In germline, CDR1 is SGDLS, CDR2 YYNGEE. Trimming shortened V by 0 bases and J by 4 bases, and 11 bases separated the two germline ends. This CDR3 spans 15 amino acids. The CDR3 nucleotides are TGTGCCAGCAGCGTAGAGGGGACCAATTACAATGAGCAGTTCTTC. It codes for CASSVEGTNYNEQFF.

This chain links TRBV6-5 with TRBJ1-1; D is uncertain. This CDR3 spans 11 amino acids. The germline V and J ends were trimmed by 2 bases and 8 bases, with 6 bases remaining between them. Germline V gene sequence: CDR1 MNHEY, CDR2 SVGAGI. CDR3 nucleotides: TGTGCCAGCAGTTACGGGGTGGAAGCTTTCTTT. Its protein product is CASSYGVEAFF.

The chain links TRBV7-9 to TRBJ2-7; D possibly corresponds to TRBD1 (6 bases). The germline V gene encodes CDR1 SEHNR and CDR2 FQNEAQ (reference sequence). V was pared by 5 bases and J by 2 bases, with 13 bases between. CDR3 length: 14 amino acids. CDR3 DNA sequence: TGTGCCAGCAGCGACACAGGGCCGACCTACGAGCAGTACTTC. Translation: CASSDTGPTYEQYF.

The rearrangement joins TRBV30 to TRBJ1-1; TRBD1 is a possible D gene (5 bases). This CDR3 is built from 13 residues. Trimming took off 1 base at V and 2 bases at J, with 8 bases between the two ends. Germline values: CDR1 GTSNPN, CDR2 SVGIG (reference sequence). The CDR3 coding sequence is TGTGCCTGGAGTGAGGGGATAAACACTGAAGCTTTCTTT. This gives the protein CAWSEGINTEAFF.

This clonotype was picked up many times. This chain connects TRBV6-2 or TRBV6-3 to TRBJ2-1; D gene ambiguous. Trimming took off 2 bases at V and 3 bases at J, with 8 bases between the two ends. The CDR3 has 14 residues. Germline V gene sequence: CDR1 MNHEY, CDR2 SVGEGT. The CDR3 here is CASSYSSSYNEQFF. The CDR3 nucleotides read TGTGCCAGCAGTTACAGCAGTAGCTACAATGAGCAGTTCTTC.

The V and J genes are TRBV18 and TRBJ2-6; D gene ambiguous. V gave up 6 bases and J gave up 2 bases, with 8 bases separating them. The CDR3 is 14 amino acids. Germline CDR1 is KGHSH and CDR2 is LQKENI. The CDR3 sequence is CASSQETGANVLTF. CDR3 nucleotides: TGTGCCAGCTCTCAAGAAACTGGGGCCAACGTCCTGACTTTC. Combining the CDR3 with reference TRBV18 and TRBJ2-6 gives the whole variable domain NAGVMQNPRHLVRRRGQEARLRCSPMKGHSHVYWYRQLPEEGLKFMVYLQKENIIDESGMPKERFSAEFPKEGPSILRIQQVVRGDSAAYFCASSQETGANVLTFGAGSRLTVL.

This chain connects TRBV5-1 to TRBJ1-1; D is undetermined. The germline V gene encodes CDR1 SGHRS and CDR2 YFSETQ. This CDR3 contains 11 residues. The germline V and J ends were trimmed by 7 bases and 5 bases, with 9 bases remaining between them. The CDR3 nucleotides read TGCGCCAGCCACTTCGGTACTGAAGCTTTCTTT. This codes for CASHFGTEAFF.

CDR3 in DNA: TGTGCCAGCAGTTTGGGGCAGGGGTCTTCACCCCTCCACTTT. This sequence encodes CASSLGQGSSPLHF. This chain connects TRBV27 to TRBJ1-6, with D possibly TRBD1 on 6 matching bases. Trimming removed 3 bases from V and 9 bases from J, with 12 bases in between. The CDR3 contains 14 residues. Germline V lookup: CDR1 MNHEY, CDR2 SMNVEV (reference sequence).

The chain's CDR3 is CASSPHSGSADTQYF. CDR3 nucleotide sequence: TGTGCCAGCAGTCCCCATAGCGGGAGTGCAGATACGCAGTATTTT. This chain connects TRBV2 to TRBJ2-3; 9 nucleotides agree with TRBD2. The CDR3 loop spans 15 amino acids. Germline CDR1 is SNHLY and CDR2 is FYNNEI. The V and J ends lost 5 bases and 4 bases, in that order; junction bases with no gene match: 7. The variable domain in full, with the rest retrieved from reference TRBV2 and TRBJ2-3, is EPEVTQTPSHQVTQMGQEVILRCVPISNHLYFYWYRQILGQKVEFLVSFYNNEISEKSEIFDDQFSVERPDGSNFTLKIRSTKLEDSAMYFCASSPHSGSADTQYFGPGTRLTVL.

This clonotype came up a few times. The chain is built from TRBV5-6 and TRBJ2-5; D might be TRBD1 (5 bases). This CDR3 region has 13 residues. V was pared by 0 bases and J by 7 bases, with 10 bases between. From germline, CDR1 is SGHDT and CDR2 YYEEEE. In nucleotides, the CDR3 is TGTGCCAGCAGCTTGGGCCGGACAAGGACCCAGTACTTC. This encodes CASSLGRTRTQYF.

This chain uses TRBV20-1 with TRBJ2-7; unclear D gene. V was trimmed by 2 bases and J by 3 bases, leaving 8 bases between them. This CDR3 spans 12 amino acids. Looked up from germline, CDR1 is DFQATT and CDR2 is SNEGSKA (reference sequence). CDR3 region: CSARNTNYEQYF. The CDR3 region has the DNA TGCAGTGCTAGAAATACGAACTACGAGCAGTACTTC.

The CDR3 nucleotides are TGTGCCAGCAGTTACGGTGCGGGGGCCGTCGAGACCCAGTACTTC. It encodes CASSYGAGAVETQYF. The chain has TRBV6-5 and TRBJ2-5; D is perhaps TRBD2 (7 bases). V lost 2 bases and J 5 bases, leaving 15 bases between the germline ends. Germline-derived CDR1 and CDR2 are MNHEY and SVGAGI. The CDR3 runs 15 residues.

The V and J genes are TRBV6-5 and TRBJ1-5, with D possibly being TRBD1 (5 bases). Germline V lookup: CDR1 MNHEY, CDR2 SVGAGI. The CDR3 consists of 15 residues. Between the trimmed V and J ends, which lost 4 bases and 6 bases, there was a span of 16 bases. Written as DNA, the CDR3 is TGTGCCAGCAGTTCCCTGGGACTAGGGAGTCAGCCCCAGCATTTT. This translates into CASSSLGLGSQPQHF.

The rearrangement joins TRBV29-1 to TRBJ2-6; D not certain. CDR1 is SQVTM and CDR2 is ANQGSEA in the germline V gene. The CDR3 is 14 amino acids. V gave up 1 base and J gave up 0 bases, with 4 bases separating them. CDR3 region: CSVEGSSGANVLTF. The CDR3 nucleotides are TGCAGCGTTGAAGGGTCCTCTGGGGCCAACGTCCTGACTTTC.

The chain is built from TRBV27 and TRBJ1-5; weak D call: TRBD1 (5 bases). The CDR3 consists of 18 residues. Trimming cost V 0 bases and J 0 bases, with 15 bases left between them. Germline lookup yields CDR1 MNHEY and CDR2 SMNVEV (reference sequence). CDR3: CASSLSSNWGDSNQPQHF. CDR3 coding DNA: TGTGCCAGCAGTTTATCGTCGAATTGGGGGGATAGCAATCAGCCCCAGCATTTT.

This clonotype has only a few counts. The chain is built from TRBV9 and TRBJ2-1; TRBD2 might be the D (5 bases). The CDR3 is 14 amino acids. V was shortened by 6 bases and J by 4 bases, with 14 bases between the two germline ends. The V gene's germline CDR1 is SGDLS and CDR2 YYNGEE. The CDR3 sequence: CASTKSGTYNEQFF. DNA for the CDR3: TGTGCCAGCACAAAATCGGGAACTTACAATGAGCAGTTCTTC.

This clonotype was observed a handful of times. The CDR3 coding sequence is TGTGCCACCAGTGATTTGTCGACTAGCGGGAGCAATTACAATGAGCAGTTCTTC. Translating it yields CATSDLSTSGSNYNEQFF. The V call is TRBV24-1, the J call TRBJ2-1; 12 positions match TRBD2. Germline lookup yields CDR1 KGHDR and CDR2 SFDVKD. The junction had 6 bases not matched to a gene; V was cut back by 0 bases and J by 4 bases. CDR3 length equals 18 residues.

In this sample, this clonotype turned up a few times. This chain uses TRBV5-1 with TRBJ2-1, with 13 bases aligning to TRBD2. The CDR3 is 16 amino acids. CDR1 and CDR2 from the germline V gene are SGHRS and YFSETQ. J lost 4 bases, V lost 4 bases, and 5 bases had no gene match. The CDR3 loop reads CASSGLAGENYNEQFF. The CDR3 DNA follows: TGCGCCAGCAGCGGACTAGCGGGGGAAAATTACAATGAGCAGTTCTTC.

The chain is built from TRBV7-9 and TRBJ2-7; D ambiguous. The V and J ends lost 4 bases and 3 bases respectively, with 7 bases between them. CDR1 and CDR2 from the germline V gene are SEHNR and FQNEAQ (reference sequence). The CDR3 is 12 amino acids. The CDR3 loop reads CASSSQDYEQYF. The CDR3 DNA sequence: TGTGCCAGCAGCTCACAAGACTACGAGCAGTACTTC.

The chain has TRBV11-2 and TRBJ2-1; a weak D match, TRBD2 (6 bases). The CDR3 totals 16 residues. V dropped 3 bases and J dropped 0 bases, with 12 bases sitting between them. Germline V gene data show CDR1 as SGHAT and CDR2 as FQNNGV. This chain's CDR3 is CASSFGSGPSYNEQFF. As DNA, the CDR3 is TGTGCCAGCAGCTTTGGTAGCGGTCCCTCCTACAATGAGCAGTTCTTC.

This clonotype was observed at least ten times. The CDR3 protein is CSARAQPNTEAFF. The CDR3 coding sequence is TGCAGTGCTAGAGCCCAGCCGAACACTGAAGCTTTCTTT. The chain combines TRBV20-1 with TRBJ1-1; D remains unclear. This CDR3 spans 13 amino acids. Trimming left V 1 base short and J 1 base short, with 7 bases between. Germline V gene sequence: CDR1 DFQATT, CDR2 SNEGSKA (reference sequence).

Regarding this clonotype: Here the CDR3 omits its conserved ending phenylalanine or tryptophan, so a read error is the likely source. The DNA is left out, because the CDR3 cannot be placed on it with certainty; the CDR3 is given as TCRdb lists it. J is TRBJ1-1 and V is TRBV7-9; the table's D call, TRBD1, has no DNA check behind it. 13 amino acids form the CDR3, both terminal residues included. The germline V gene has CDR1 SEHNR and CDR2 FQNEAQ (reference sequence). The CDR3 protein is CASSLGAGTGLFL.